This paragraph reports one T cell receptor (beta chain). Profiled with immunoSEQ multiplex PCR; TCRdb holds only in-frame clones, not every one. The table has tens of thousands of clones, 75% to 90% seen once. The entry originates in a study of T cell responses to AZD1222 COVID-19 vaccine. CDR1 is GTSNPN, CDR2 SVGIG, per germline (reference sequence). The CDR3 sequence is 14 residues long. V dropped 2 bases and J dropped 0 bases, with 5 bases sitting between them. The sample here was peripheral blood, taken on day 0 of AZD1222 vaccination. The sequence was collected from an adult in good health. The chain joins TRBV30 to TRBJ2-6; D gene unclear. The CDR3 loop reads CAWSRSSGANVLTF. CDR3 DNA: TGTGCCTGGAGTCGGAGCTCTGGGGCCAACGTCCTGACTTTC.